This section outlines one TCR beta chain sequence together with its context. No cognate antigen has been identified for it. No base quality information exists; no much larger clone differs at one position. TCRbeta CDR3 regions were amplified from genomic DNA by means of the immunoSEQ Assay, a bias-controlled multiplex PCR. The authors' analysis ran thus. The number of nucleated cells in each sample was estimated from the amplification of reference gene primers within the assay. To quantify the absolute abundance of each unique TCRbeta CDR3 rearrangement, sequence reads were collapsed and filtered. For each sample, productive Simpson clonality was calculated by taking the square root of Simpson's diversity index across productive rearrangements. TCRdb holds this immuneACCESS table with in-frame rearrangements only. Some clones are missing; in checked studies, unresolved V genes explain under half, and the rest has no known cause. V, J and clone size are those of that table, while D and trimming were read from the DNA. The sample table records nearly 300,000 clones; 65% to 85% of these occur just once. The ten biggest clones cover roughly 1.5% of the sample.

Trimming accounts for 7 bases at V and 4 bases at J, while the number of junction bases matched to no gene is 7. From cysteine to phenylalanine, the CDR3 is 14 amino acids long. This entry keeps only the CDR3 DNA: 42 bases, framed from base 1. Taken from the germline V gene (reference sequence), the CDR1 and CDR2 loops are LGHDT and YNNKEL. The source of the sample is a study of blood T cell repertoires in COVID-19 (dated by TCRdb to 2019 to 2021). About the study as a whole: The collaborator samples originated in the United States, Italy and Spain and spanned the acute and convalescent phases of COVID-19. The material from the prospective study consisted of cDNA or gDNA derived from T cells, B-cell-depleted T cells, or PBMCs. Deeply sampled blood TCRbeta repertoires from subjects exposed to, actively infected with, or recovered from COVID-19 were included in the dataset. A freely available public database, intended as a resource for researchers studying the immune response to SARS-CoV-2, is where the repertoires were released. Samples were obtained from the ongoing ImmuneRACE study (first 160 participants) and from 1,254 subjects provided by 6 global collaborators. Sample metadata almost always included a de-identified subject ID, COVID-19 status, age in years and sex. Where available, HLA class I and class II types were taken from metadata supplied by the sample provider and were not determined by assay-based typing. Findings and caveats that apply to the study as a whole: The amount of clinical and demographic metadata varied by source and participant and was provided uncurated.

In Seattle, one collaborating source enrolled patients while the infection was active and tracked those patients longitudinally over the course of disease. Collaborating institutions collected whole blood in K2EDTA tubes following their own protocols. For TCRbeta analysis, collaborators shipped samples as frozen whole blood, isolated PBMCs, or DNA extracted from either of those sample types. This clonotype was obtained from a human donor with COVID-19, enrolled during active disease. The donor label of this sample is uncertain. The sample comprised peripheral blood. Recombination connected TRBV3-1 (or the pseudogene TRBV3-2) to TRBJ1-1, with 9 bases aligning to TRBD1. The CDR3 protein sequence reads: CASTGDREGTEAFF. The bases read TGTGCCAGCACGGGGGACAGGGAGGGCACTGAAGCTTTCTTT.